The sequence of this T cell receptor (beta chain) was determined in a study of T-cell reconstitution after alpha-beta-depleted transplantation in children. Preparation of the TCRbeta library used unique molecular identifiers. TCRdb called the PCR reads again in MiXCR, with one record for every CDR3 protein. Of approximately 99,000 distinct CDR3 sequences listed, 5% to 8% are singletons. Trimming at V came to 1 base and at J to 0 bases, leaving 9 bases not matched to a gene. The CDR3 has 18 residues. The germline V gene encodes CDR1 GTSNPN and CDR2 SVGIG (reference sequence). Study-level points and caveats: Surviving recipient T cells and thymic progenitors underlay high day-60 TCRbeta diversity in some patients. At around two months after transplant, the alpha-beta T cells were reportedly derived from several hundred expanded clones that came from non-depleted graft cells. At the one-year point after transplant, T-cell counts and TCRbeta diversity were found to come mostly from T cells that had been newly produced.

The sample holds one count of this clonotype. No antigen is known for it. This TCR was recovered from a male patient between 2 and 15 years old who had a stem cell transplant for acute lymphoblastic leukemia, so the T cells may come from the graft donor. Source: PBMCs, mostly from graft donor cells, taken 360 days after TCRalphabeta/CD19-depleted stem cell transplant. The chain is built from TRBV30 and TRBJ2-1; 10 nucleotides match TRBD2. The CDR3 protein is CAWSGLAGGTTSYNEQFF. In nucleotides, the CDR3 is TGTGCCTGGAGTGGATTAGCGGGGGGCACCACCTCCTACAATGAGCAGTTCTTC.